A single sample gave rise to the 32 T cell receptor beta chains below, sequenced in a study of blood T cells in healthy people across ages. The second PCR ran roughly 7 to 12 cycles with a sample-barcoded 5' primer and J-beta primers. TCRdb itself ran the 5' RACE reads through MiXCR, one entry per CDR3 protein. The sample holds 1.5 million to 2 million distinct CDR3 sequences, roughly a third seen once. The sample comprised blood. These receptors were taken from a woman in her 30s in good health.

This clonotype came up a few times. The rearrangement uses TRBV15 and TRBJ2-7; a weak D match, TRBD1 (6 bases). CDR1 LNHNV and CDR2 YYDKDF come from the germline V gene (reference sequence). This CDR3 has 15 residues. V was trimmed by 1 base and J by 0 bases, leaving 10 bases between them. The CDR3 spells CATSRGRDTSYEQYF. CDR3 DNA: TGTGCCACCAGCAGAGGCAGGGACACCTCCTACGAGCAGTACTTC.

J is TRBJ1-2 and V is TRBV7-9, with TRBD1 matching over 9 bases. There are 18 residues in the CDR3. CDR1 and CDR2 (germline): SEHNR, FQNEAQ (reference sequence). The ends lost 1 base at V and 5 bases at J; junction bases unmatched: 14. CDR3 DNA: TGTGCCAGCAGCTTAGGTGCCTTAGGGGACAGGGCTGAATATGGCTACACCTTC. It is translated as CASSLGALGDRAEYGYTF.

The chain links TRBV9 to TRBJ1-5; D uncertain. Trimming cost V 4 bases and J 3 bases, with 14 bases left between them. This CDR3 is 15 amino acids long. CDR1 and CDR2 from the germline V gene are SGDLS and YYNGEE. In DNA form, the CDR3 reads TGTGCCAGCAGCCCCTCGGACGGACCCAATCAGCCCCAGCATTTT. Residues: CASSPSDGPNQPQHF.

This clonotype has a count of ten or more. The gene calls are TRBV21-1 and TRBJ2-4; TRBD2 was called by the table and not checked on the DNA. TRBV21-1 is designated a pseudogene. This CDR3 has 18 residues. The CDR3 sequence is CASSKELAGGVAKNIQYF. CDR3 nucleotides: TGTGCCAGCAGCAAAGAACTAGCGGGAGGGGTAGCCAAAAACATTCAGTACTTC.

This clonotype has only a few counts. This chain connects TRBV7-2 to TRBJ2-5; 8 nucleotides agree with TRBD2. J was trimmed by 1 base and V by 7 bases; bases with no gene match: 8. The CDR3 runs 15 residues. The germline gives CDR1 SGHTA, CDR2 FQGNSA. DNA of the CDR3: TGTGCCAGCACCCTCGGGGGGGGACTCCAAGAGACCCAGTACTTC. Its translation: CASTLGGGLQETQYF. Variable domain in full (rest from reference TRBV7-2 and TRBJ2-5): GAGVSQSPSNKVTEKGKDVELRCDPISGHTALYWYRQSLGQGLEFLIYFQGNSAPDKSGLPSDRFSAERTGGSVSTLTIQRTQQEDSAVYLCASTLGGGLQETQYFGPGTRLLVL.

The chain has TRBV28 and TRBJ1-5; D gene uncertain. Trimming cost V 7 bases and J 4 bases, with 11 bases left between them. This CDR3 is 13 amino acids long. The germline gives CDR1 MDHEN, CDR2 SYDVKM. The CDR3 is CASIVGGNQPQHF. In DNA form, the CDR3 reads TGTGCCAGCATAGTGGGAGGGAATCAGCCCCAGCATTTT.

The gene calls are TRBV5-1 and TRBJ2-5; 8 nucleotides match TRBD2. Germline-derived CDR1 and CDR2 are SGHRS and YFSETQ. The junction had 15 bases not matched to a gene; V was cut back by 0 bases and J by 11 bases. This CDR3 comprises 16 residues. The CDR3 loop reads CASSLALIRGGREQYF. In DNA, the CDR3 is TGCGCCAGCAGCTTGGCCCTTATACGGGGGGGCCGTGAGCAGTACTTC.

The chain recombines TRBV6-1 with TRBJ2-4, with D possibly matching TRBD1 (6 bases). V shed 6 bases and J shed 8 bases, with 14 bases lying between them. This CDR3 region has 13 residues. CDR1 is MNHNS, CDR2 SASEGT, per germline. CDR3 in amino acids: CASSGQRKDIQYF. CDR3 nucleotide sequence: TGTGCCAGCAGCGGACAGAGAAAGGACATTCAGTACTTC.

This chain connects TRBV28 to TRBJ2-7, with a weak D call TRBD2 (6 bases). With 7 bases removed from V and 1 base from J, the gap between germline ends came to 26 bases. The CDR3 is 18 residues long. CDR1 is MDHEN and CDR2 is SYDVKM in the germline V gene. The CDR3 DNA sequence: TGTGCCAGCATGATGTTGGGGGGAGTGGATGGTCGGTCCTACGAGCAGTACTTC. This gives the protein CASMMLGGVDGRSYEQYF. Full variable domain (outside the CDR3, taken from reference TRBV28 and TRBJ2-7): DVKVTQSSRYLVKRTGEKVFLECVQDMDHENMFWYRQDPGLGLRLIYFSYDVKMKEKGDIPEGYSVSREKKERFSLILESASTNQTSMYLCASMMLGGVDGRSYEQYFGPGTRLTVT.

J is TRBJ2-1 and V is TRBV5-5; 8 bases agree with TRBD1. This CDR3 contains 18 residues. Germline lookup yields CDR1 SGHKS and CDR2 YYEKEE (reference sequence). V lost 4 bases and J lost 2; bases outside the gene matches: 14. The CDR3 region has the DNA TGTGCCAGCAGCGTGGACCCCGGGACAGGCAAAGCCTACAATGAGCAGTTCTTC. Translated, it gives CASSVDPGTGKAYNEQFF.

Only a few counts were recorded for this clonotype. The rearrangement links TRBV27 to TRBJ2-5, with D possibly being TRBD2 (6 bases). TRBJ2-7 matches the DNA end more closely, so the J call is doubtful. Germline CDR1 is MNHEY and CDR2 is SMNVEV (reference sequence). This CDR3 contains 14 residues. Here the CDR3 reads CASSLGGRIYEQYF. The CDR3 DNA sequence: TGTGCCAGCAGTTTAGGAGGGAGGATCTACGAGCAGTACTTC.

The rearrangement joins TRBV7-9 to TRBJ2-1; D might be TRBD1 (6 bases). V was pared by 4 bases and J by 1 base, with 11 bases between. This CDR3 contains 15 residues. Per germline, CDR1 SEHNR and CDR2 FQNEAQ (reference sequence). The chain's CDR3 is CASSSRDKSYNEQFF. The CDR3 DNA reads as TGTGCCAGCAGCTCTCGGGACAAGTCCTACAATGAGCAGTTCTTC.

V and J are TRBV28 and TRBJ1-2; 9 nucleotides match TRBD1. Losses at the gene ends were 6 bases for V and 7 bases for J; bases not matched to a gene: 18. CDR1 and CDR2 (germline): MDHEN, SYDVKM. The CDR3 extends over 17 amino acids. The CDR3 region is CASSTRSTGTGNSGYTF. CDR3 bases: TGTGCCAGCAGCACCCGGTCCACCGGGACAGGGAATTCTGGCTACACCTTC.

This clonotype was detected only a few times. A read error is possible here, since a much larger clone lies one base away. This rearrangement joins TRBV7-2 to TRBJ2-5, with 10 bases that match TRBD2. Germline CDR1 and CDR2: SGHTA and FQGNSA. The CDR3 length is 17 residues. V shed 2 bases, J shed 4 bases, and the junction held 10 bases outside the gene matches. The CDR3 sequence is CASSLSPGSGGGETQYF. DNA of the CDR3: TGTGCCAGCAGCTTAAGCCCCGGGAGCGGGGGGGGAGAGACCCAGTACTTC.

The table lists this clonotype with a count of one. This may stem from a read error, because a much larger clone lies one nucleotide away. V usage is TRBV7-9 and J usage is TRBJ2-1, with D perhaps assigned TRBD1 or TRBD2 (6 bases each). The CDR3 spans 17 residues. Trimming shortened V by 5 bases and J by 13 bases, and 30 bases separated the two germline ends. CDR1 and CDR2 (germline): SEHNR, FQNEAQ (reference sequence). CDR3 in amino acids: CASSPRISGGPFETQFF. Written as DNA, the CDR3 is TGTGCCAGCAGCCCCCGTATATCCGGGGGCCCCTTCGAGACCCAGTTCTTC.

V and J are TRBV11-2 and TRBJ2-1; D is ambiguous. Looked up from germline, CDR1 is SGHAT and CDR2 is FQNNGV. The CDR3 contains 13 residues. V dropped 1 base and J dropped 9 bases, with 10 bases sitting between them. The DNA of the CDR3 is TGTGCCAGCAGCTTAGTGGGCCGCCCTGAGCAGTTCTTC. Amino acids: CASSLVGRPEQFF.

The table lists this clonotype with a few counts. V usage is TRBV6-6 and J usage is TRBJ2-3; D may be TRBD1 or TRBD2 (5 bases each). Looked up from germline, CDR1 is MNHNY and CDR2 is SVGAGI (reference sequence). The CDR3 has 15 amino acids. Trimming removed 5 bases at V and 1 base at J, with 13 bases between. The CDR3 loop is CASSLTMGGTDTQYF. The CDR3 coding sequence is TGTGCCAGCAGTCTGACTATGGGGGGCACAGATACGCAGTATTTT.

The J gene is TRBJ2-7, the V gene TRBV6-2 or TRBV6-3, with TRBD2 identical over 9 bases. The germline V gene has CDR1 MNHEY and CDR2 SVGEGT. CDR3 size: 15 residues. Trimming cost V 0 bases and J 3 bases; bases outside gene matches: 3. DNA for the CDR3: TGTGCCAGCAGTTACTCTATTAGCGGGAGCTACGAGCAGTACTTC. Translation: CASSYSISGSYEQYF.

The genes are TRBV6-2 or TRBV6-3 and TRBJ2-1; TRBD1 matches at 7 bases. V lost 4 bases and J lost 2; bases outside the gene matches: 8. The CDR3 runs 16 residues. Germline V gene lookup returns CDR1 MNHEY and CDR2 SVGEGT. Here the CDR3 DNA reads TGTGCCAGCAGTTCGACAGGGCAATGGGCCTACAATGAGCAGTTCTTC. As protein: CASSSTGQWAYNEQFF.

This sequence joins TRBV14 and TRBJ2-3, with D tentatively TRBD2 (6 bases). Germline-derived CDR1 and CDR2 are SGHDN and FVKESK. The V and J ends lost 6 bases and 4 bases respectively, with 14 bases between them. The CDR3 contains 14 residues. The CDR3 DNA reads TGTGCCAGCAGTGGAAGATCTAGCGCAGATACGCAGTATTTT. Translation: CASSGRSSADTQYF.

This chain connects TRBV7-9 to TRBJ1-2; D gene uncertain. This CDR3 spans 13 amino acids. Germline loops: CDR1 SEHNR, CDR2 FQNEAQ (reference sequence). V was clipped by 5 bases and J by 5 bases, with 12 bases between them. The DNA for the CDR3 is TGTGCCAGCAGCCCAGCGGGGTTATATGGCTACACCTTC. It encodes CASSPAGLYGYTF. Using reference TRBV7-9 and TRBJ1-2 for the parts outside the CDR3, the full variable domain is DTGVSQNPRHKITKRGQNVTFRCDPISEHNRLYWYRQTLGQGPEFLTYFQNEAQLEKSRLLSDRFSAERPKGSFSTLEIQRTEQGDSAMYLCASSPAGLYGYTFGSGTRLTVV.

This clonotype appeared a few times. This chain joins TRBV12-3 or TRBV12-4 and TRBJ2-5; a possible D gene is TRBD2 (6 bases). With the DNA end fitting TRBJ2-7 better, the J assignment may be wrong. The CDR3 totals 17 residues. CDR3 residues: CASSLAYNPRGNHEQYF. The CDR3 coding sequence is TGTGCCAGCAGTTTAGCTTATAATCCCCGGGGGAACCACGAGCAGTACTTC.

The sample holds a few counts of this clonotype. The chain uses TRBV5-1 and TRBJ2-7, with 8 bases lining up with TRBD1. The CDR3 consists of 15 residues. Germline V gives CDR1 SGHRS, CDR2 YFSETQ. Losses at the gene ends were 4 bases for V and 2 bases for J; bases not matched to a gene: 8. In DNA, the CDR3 is TGCGCCAGCAGCCTGACAGGGGAAGTCACCTACGAGCAGTACTTC. Translation gives CASSLTGEVTYEQYF.

This sequence joins TRBV14 and TRBJ2-7; 9 bases agree with TRBD2. Looked up from germline, CDR1 is SGHDN and CDR2 is FVKESK. The CDR3 length is 16 residues. V trimming: 2 bases; J trimming: 4 bases; junction bases outside the gene matches: 9. CDR3 DNA: TGTGCCAGCAGCCAACTTAAGACTAGCGGAATATACGAGCAGTACTTC. Protein: CASSQLKTSGIYEQYF. The entire variable domain, with the rest obtained from reference TRBV14 and TRBJ2-7, is as follows: EAGVTQFPSHSVIEKGQTVTLRCDPISGHDNLYWYRRVMGKEIKFLLHFVKESKQDESGMPNNRFLAERTGGTYSTLKVQPAELEDSGVYFCASSQLKTSGIYEQYFGPGTRLTVT.

A note on this clonotype: The junction does not match germline at one end; this may be a read error. V gene TRBV9 combines with J gene TRBJ2-3, with 13 bases aligning to TRBD2. The CDR3 is 18 residues long. Germline CDR1 and CDR2: SGDLS and YYNGEE. CDR3: CTSSVATSGRTYTDTQYF. In DNA form, the CDR3 reads TGTACCAGCAGCGTAGCGACTAGCGGGAGGACCTACACAGATACGCAGTATTTT.

This clonotype was detected many times. It may be a read error: a sequence one base away is much more abundant. This chain joins TRBV3-1 and TRBJ2-7; tentative D call: TRBD1 (7 bases). V lost 3 bases and J lost 5, with 14 bases in between. The CDR3 covers 14 residues. Germline V gene lookup returns CDR1 LGHDT and CDR2 YNNKEL (reference sequence). The DNA of the CDR3 is TGTGCCAGCAGCCAGGGGGGACAGCGCCACGAGCAGTACTTC. It is translated as CASSQGGQRHEQYF.

V is TRBV6-1 and J is TRBJ2-1; TRBD1 matches at 8 bases. Germline V CDR1 and CDR2: MNHNS, SASEGT. The length of the CDR3 is 14 residues. J was trimmed by 6 bases and V by 7 bases; bases with no gene match: 8. As DNA, the CDR3 is TGTGCCAGCATAGTGGGACAGGACGTCAATGAGCAGTTCTTC. Translated: CASIVGQDVNEQFF.

This rearrangement joins TRBV29-1 to TRBJ2-7; no clear D. The CDR3 is 12 residues long. Germline V gene data show CDR1 as SQVTM and CDR2 as ANQGSEA. V was cut by 4 bases and J by 2 bases, with 9 bases left in between. The DNA of the CDR3 is TGCAGCGTTGGCTTAGCTACCTACGAGCAGTACTTC. It translates to CSVGLATYEQYF.

The V gene is TRBV6-5, the J gene TRBJ2-5, with 8 bases that match TRBD2. This CDR3 region has 18 residues. Germline CDR1 is MNHEY and CDR2 is SVGAGI. The ends lost 0 bases at V and 4 bases at J; junction bases unmatched: 13. The CDR3 DNA reads as TGTGCCAGCAGTTACTCCAGCGGGAGTATGGGGCGCGGAGAGACCCAGTACTTC. It translates to CASSYSSGSMGRGETQYF.

This chain uses TRBV7-9 with TRBJ2-1; 8 bases line up with TRBD2. Trimming cost V 5 bases and J 0 bases; bases outside gene matches: 15. The CDR3 loop spans 19 amino acids. Germline V gene sequence: CDR1 SEHNR, CDR2 FQNEAQ (reference sequence). DNA for the CDR3: TGTGCCAGCAGCGCCTGGACTAGCTCCAGTCGCTTCTCCTACAATGAGCAGTTCTTC. Protein product: CASSAWTSSSRFSYNEQFF.

This clonotype was counted only a few times. V usage is TRBV15 and J usage is TRBJ2-3; D unclear. This CDR3 contains 14 residues. V gave up 8 bases and J gave up 2 bases, with 14 bases separating them. Germline V lookup: CDR1 LNHNV, CDR2 YYDKDF (reference sequence). The CDR3 region is CATGRGGPTDTQYF. CDR3 in DNA: TGTGCCACCGGTAGAGGCGGACCCACAGATACGCAGTATTTT. Full variable domain (missing parts from reference TRBV15 and TRBJ2-3): DAMVIQNPRYQVTQFGKPVTLSCSQTLNHNVMYWYQQKSSQAPKLLFHYYDKDFNNEADTPDNFQSRRPNTSFCFLDIRSPGLGDTAMYLCATGRGGPTDTQYFGPGTRLTVL.

This clonotype appeared a few times. V is TRBV5-6 and J is TRBJ2-3; perhaps TRBD1 as D (5 bases). Between the trimmed V and J ends, which lost 3 bases and 4 bases, there was a span of 18 bases. The V gene's germline CDR1 is SGHDT and CDR2 YYEEEE. The CDR3 is 16 amino acids. The CDR3 here is CASSSTRTKSADTQYF. CDR3 bases: TGTGCCAGCAGCTCAACAAGGACAAAGAGCGCAGATACGCAGTATTTT.